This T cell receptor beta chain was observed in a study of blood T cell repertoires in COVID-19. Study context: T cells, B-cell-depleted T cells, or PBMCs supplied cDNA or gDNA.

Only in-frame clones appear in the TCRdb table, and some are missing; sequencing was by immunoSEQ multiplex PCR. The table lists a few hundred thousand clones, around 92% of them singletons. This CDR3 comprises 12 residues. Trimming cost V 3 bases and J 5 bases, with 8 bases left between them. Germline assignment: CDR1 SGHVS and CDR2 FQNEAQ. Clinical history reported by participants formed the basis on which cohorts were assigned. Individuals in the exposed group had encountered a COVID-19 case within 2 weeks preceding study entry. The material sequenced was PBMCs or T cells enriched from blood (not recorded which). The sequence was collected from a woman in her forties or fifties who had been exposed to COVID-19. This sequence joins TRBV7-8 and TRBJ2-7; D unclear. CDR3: CASSLSRNEQYF. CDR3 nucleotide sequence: TGTGCCAGCAGCTTGTCTAGGAACGAGCAGTACTTC.